This passage covers 24 T cell receptor beta chains from one sample sequenced in a study of blood T cell repertoires in COVID-19. Measured with immunoSEQ multiplex PCR; TCRdb has only the in-frame clones, and not every one. Of 150,000 to 200,000 clones in the sample, about 85% were seen once. Material for sequencing was peripheral blood. These receptors all stem from a woman between 50 and 59 years old with COVID-19, enrolled during active disease.

V is TRBV19 and J is TRBJ1-1; D is unclear. This CDR3 spans 16 amino acids. CDR1 is LNHDA and CDR2 is SQIVND in the germline V gene (reference sequence). Trimming pared 3 bases from V and 6 bases from J, leaving 20 bases between. In DNA form, the CDR3 reads TGTGCCAGTAGTATCAGACATGTAAGCGGTACCGCTGAAGCTTTCTTT. This sequence encodes CASSIRHVSGTAEAFF. The variable domain in full, with the rest retrieved from reference TRBV19 and TRBJ1-1, is DGGITQSPKYLFRKEGQNVTLSCEQNLNHDAMYWYRQDPGQGLRLIYYSQIVNDFQKGDIAEGYSVSREKKESFPLTVTSAQKNPTAFYLCASSIRHVSGTAEAFFGQGTRLTVV.

The V gene is TRBV30, the J gene TRBJ1-3; tentative D call: TRBD1 (6 bases). The ends were cut back, 2 bases at V and 6 bases at J, with 11 bases in the middle. This CDR3 contains 13 residues. Germline V gives CDR1 GTSNPN, CDR2 SVGIG (reference sequence). The CDR3 reads CAWSIGGQNTIYF. In DNA form, the CDR3 reads TGTGCCTGGAGTATCGGGGGGCAAAACACCATATATTTT.

The rearrangement joins TRBV18 to TRBJ2-3; D ambiguous. Per germline, CDR1 KGHSH and CDR2 LQKENI. Trimming took 1 base from V and 2 from J, leaving 19 bases between them. There are 18 residues in the CDR3. CDR3 region: CASSPLSWSTADTDTQYF. DNA of the CDR3: TGTGCCAGCTCACCACTTTCATGGTCGACCGCGGACACAGATACGCAGTATTTT.

The chain carries TRBV9 and TRBJ1-1; 9 bases fit TRBD1. Germline-derived CDR1 and CDR2 are SGDLS and YYNGEE. The CDR3 is made up of 15 amino acids. J was trimmed by 7 bases and V by 3 bases; bases with no gene match: 10. CDR3 amino acids: CASSAFGQGKIEAFF. The CDR3 DNA reads as TGTGCCAGCAGCGCCTTCGGACAGGGGAAAATTGAAGCTTTCTTT.

In its sample, this clone was seen many times. Other DNA sequences in this specimen translate into the identical CDR3. The chain combines TRBV11-2 with TRBJ2-1, with D perhaps matching TRBD1 (5 bases). Germline V lookup: CDR1 SGHAT, CDR2 FQNNGV. V lost 1 base and J 0 bases, leaving 10 bases between the germline ends. The CDR3 totals 16 residues. In DNA form, the CDR3 reads TGTGCCAGCAGCTTAGGGCAGGGAAGCTCCTACAATGAGCAGTTCTTC. This sequence encodes CASSLGQGSSYNEQFF. Supplemented by reference TRBV11-2 and TRBJ2-1, the full variable domain reads EAGVAQSPRYKIIEKRQSVAFWCNPISGHATLYWYQQILGQGPKLLIQFQNNGVVDDSQLPKDRFSAERLKGVDSTLKIQPAKLEDSAVYLCASSLGQGSSYNEQFFGPGTRLTVL.

The gene calls are TRBV11-2 and TRBJ1-1; 7 bases agree with TRBD1. This CDR3 comprises 13 residues. CDR1 and CDR2 (germline): SGHAT, FQNNGV. Losses at the gene ends were 5 bases for V and 3 bases for J; bases not matched to a gene: 3. The CDR3 sequence is CASSEDRDTEAFF. The CDR3 coding sequence is TGTGCCAGCAGCGAAGACAGGGACACTGAAGCTTTCTTT.

The chain couples TRBV7-9 to TRBJ1-2, with TRBD1 as a possible D gene (6 bases). The CDR3 sequence is 15 residues long. Germline V gene sequence: CDR1 SEHNR, CDR2 FQNEAQ (reference sequence). V was pared by 5 bases and J by 8 bases, with 21 bases between. CDR3 bases: TGTGCCAGCAGCCAAAACCGGCAGGGGAACGGGGGCTACACCTTC. Amino acid sequence: CASSQNRQGNGGYTF.

The V gene is TRBV6-1, the J gene TRBJ1-2; D unclear. Trimming pared 2 bases from V and 7 bases from J, leaving 17 bases between. Looked up from germline, CDR1 is MNHNS and CDR2 is SASEGT. The CDR3 sequence is 15 residues long. CDR3 protein: CASSEYRDLGSGYTF. CDR3 in DNA: TGTGCCAGCAGTGAATACCGGGATCTTGGCTCTGGCTACACCTTC.

This clone was counted between two and nine times. This rearrangement joins TRBV3-1 (or the pseudogene TRBV3-2) to TRBJ1-6, with a possible D match to TRBD1 (6 bases). The CDR3 runs 15 residues. Germline values: CDR1 LGHDT, CDR2 YNNKEL (reference sequence). Between the trimmed V and J ends, which lost 5 bases and 7 bases, there was a span of 15 bases. The CDR3 DNA reads as TGTGCCAGCAGCGAAACAGGGACCAACAATTCACCCCTCCACTTT. Its protein is CASSETGTNNSPLHF.

This clone was counted only a few times. The genes are TRBV3-1 (or the pseudogene TRBV3-2) and TRBJ1-4; unclear D gene. The V gene's germline CDR1 is LGHDT and CDR2 YNNKEL (reference sequence). This CDR3 contains 13 residues. With 3 bases removed from V and 7 bases from J, the gap between germline ends came to 9 bases. CDR3 in amino acids: CASSHGPGEKLFF. CDR3 in DNA: TGTGCCAGCAGCCATGGCCCAGGTGAAAAACTGTTTTTT.

The chain joins TRBV4-3 to TRBJ2-6; D may be TRBD1 (6 bases). Germline V gives CDR1 LGHNA, CDR2 YSLEER. Trimming took off 1 base at V and 1 base at J, with 11 bases between the two ends. The CDR3 is made up of 17 amino acids. The DNA of the CDR3 is TGCGCCAGCAGCCAAGGGACAGACAATTCTGGGGCCAACGTCCTGACTTTC. Translation: CASSQGTDNSGANVLTF.

V usage is TRBV10-2 and J usage is TRBJ1-1, with 7 bases lining up with TRBD1. The J segment lost 0 bases and the V segment lost 1 base, leaving 14 bases of the junction unmatched. The CDR3 is 19 residues long. The germline CDR1 and CDR2 sequences are WSHSY and SAAADI. The CDR3 DNA follows: TGCGCCAGCAGTGAGTTGACAGGGCCCTTAGCCCTAATGAACACTGAAGCTTTCTTT. It codes for CASSELTGPLALMNTEAFF.

The table lists this clone with a few counts. Other DNA sequences in the same sample also yield this CDR3. The J gene is TRBJ2-5, the V gene TRBV6-5; 10 bases match TRBD2. The CDR3 has 14 amino acids. The germline CDR1 and CDR2 sequences are MNHEY and SVGAGI. The V and J ends lost 4 bases and 1 base, in that order; junction bases with no gene match: 0. The CDR3: CASSWTSGQETQYF. In DNA, the CDR3 is TGTGCCAGCAGTTGGACTAGCGGCCAAGAGACCCAGTACTTC.

The rearrangement uses TRBV10-2 and TRBJ2-5, with 10 bases identical to TRBD2. The CDR3 sequence is 14 residues long. V lost 7 bases and J lost 2; bases outside the gene matches: 4. In germline, CDR1 is WSHSY, CDR2 SAAADI. The CDR3 spells CASIPSGGQETQYF. The CDR3 nucleotides read TGCGCCAGCATTCCTAGCGGGGGACAAGAGACCCAGTACTTC.

V usage is TRBV6-5 and J usage is TRBJ1-5; D not resolved. This CDR3 comprises 13 residues. The V end lost 6 bases, the J end lost 5 bases, and 11 bases lay between the germline ends. Germline V CDR1 and CDR2: MNHEY, SVGAGI. The DNA of the CDR3 is TGTGCCAGCAGGACAACAAATGATCAGCCCCAGCATTTT. Protein product: CASRTTNDQPQHF.

V gene TRBV7-9 combines with J gene TRBJ2-2; D unclear. CDR1 and CDR2 (germline): SEHNR, FQNEAQ (reference sequence). This CDR3 comprises 13 residues. With 2 bases removed from V and 5 bases from J, the gap between germline ends came to 6 bases. CDR3 in DNA: TGTGCCAGCAGCTTACATGTGACCGGGGAGCTGTTTTTT. Encoded protein: CASSLHVTGELFF.

This chain joins TRBV5-1 and TRBJ1-2; TRBD1 matches at 7 bases. CDR1 and CDR2 from the germline V gene are SGHRS and YFSETQ. The CDR3 extends over 13 amino acids. With V trimmed by 4 bases and J by 8 bases, 8 bases remained unmatched. Here the CDR3 DNA reads TGCGCCAGCAGCCTGACAGGGCAGGAGGGCTACACCTTC. Translation: CASSLTGQEGYTF.

The chain has TRBV7-2 and TRBJ2-5; 8 bases are a match to TRBD1. The length of the CDR3 is 15 residues. Germline V gene sequence: CDR1 SGHTA, CDR2 FQGNSA. With V trimmed by 1 base and J by 6 bases, 7 bases remained unmatched. CDR3 DNA: TGTGCCAGCAGCTTAGGGACAGGGAGAATCAAGACCCAGTACTTC. It specifies CASSLGTGRIKTQYF.

The chain recombines TRBV5-4 with TRBJ1-1, with D unresolved. Trimming left V 0 bases short and J 0 bases short, with 6 bases between. In germline, CDR1 is SGHNT, CDR2 YYREEE (reference sequence). The CDR3 covers 14 residues. CDR3 loop: CASSLGGVNTEAFF. The DNA for the CDR3 is TGTGCCAGCAGCTTGGGAGGAGTGAACACTGAAGCTTTCTTT. The full variable domain, its missing parts supplied by reference TRBV5-4 and TRBJ1-1, is ETGVTQSPTHLIKTRGQQVTLRCSSQSGHNTVSWYQQALGQGPQFIFQYYREEENGRGNFPPRFSGLQFPNYSSELNVNALELDDSALYLCASSLGGVNTEAFFGQGTRLTVV.

This chain uses TRBV6-5 with TRBJ1-2; 7 bases fit TRBD1. There are 15 residues in the CDR3. Losses at the gene ends were 4 bases for V and 0 bases for J; bases not matched to a gene: 5. Germline loops: CDR1 MNHEY, CDR2 SVGAGI. The chain's CDR3 is CASSSDRSANYGYTF. CDR3 in DNA: TGTGCCAGCAGTTCGGACAGGTCGGCTAACTATGGCTACACCTTC.

The chain is built from TRBV7-9 and TRBJ1-5, with D perhaps matching TRBD1 (5 bases). The V end was cut by 1 base, the J end by 9 bases, with 13 bases between. CDR1 and CDR2 from the germline V gene are SEHNR and FQNEAQ (reference sequence). The CDR3 runs to 14 residues. This CDR3 is CASSLDGGTAPQHF. As DNA, the CDR3 is TGTGCCAGCAGCTTAGACGGAGGGACTGCGCCCCAGCATTTT.

The V and J genes are TRBV10-3 and TRBJ2-2, with 15 bases that match TRBD2. This CDR3 is 15 amino acids long. Looked up from germline, CDR1 is ENHRY and CDR2 is SYGVKD. J gave up 5 bases and V 7 bases, and 2 bases lay outside the gene matches. CDR3 region: CAITGTSGGTGELFF. The CDR3 nucleotides read TGTGCCATCACCGGGACTAGCGGGGGGACCGGGGAGCTGTTTTTT.

The V gene is TRBV11-3, the J gene TRBJ1-4; no clear D gene. The CDR3 has 14 amino acids. V was shortened by 2 bases and J by 4 bases, with 8 bases between the two germline ends. Germline V gene sequence: CDR1 SGHNT, CDR2 YENEEA. CDR3 coding DNA: TGTGCCAGCAGCTTACAGGCCTTTAATGAAAAACTGTTTTTT. Residues: CASSLQAFNEKLFF.

This chain's CDR3 is CASSEGNRDGKNTIYF. The CDR3 DNA is TGTGCCAGCAGTGAAGGGAACAGGGACGGTAAAAACACCATATATTTT. V is TRBV6-1 and J is TRBJ1-3; TRBD1 is a possible D gene (6 bases). V lost 1 base and J lost 6, with 16 bases in between. The V gene's germline CDR1 is MNHNS and CDR2 SASEGT. The CDR3 has 16 residues.